This T cell receptor (beta chain) was identified in a study of cytomegalovirus exposure and HLA in healthy donors. It was with 60 Vbeta and 13 Jbeta primers that the PCR ran. The data were produced by immunoSEQ multiplex PCR, yet TCRdb's version contains in-frame clones alone and is incomplete. The sample lists around 200,000 clones, under 85% seen once, with about 1.7% in the top ten. The germline V gene encodes CDR1 MNHEY and CDR2 SMNVEV (reference sequence). Trimming took 0 bases from V and 0 from J, leaving 5 bases between them. This CDR3 is 14 amino acids long. V gene TRBV27 combines with J gene TRBJ1-1, with no clear D. Material for sequencing was PBMCs. This receptor was obtained from a man aged 45-65 years in good health and CMV-seronegative. The CDR3 region has the DNA TGTGCCAGCAGTTTATCTAATTTGAACACTGAAGCTTTCTTT. This sequence encodes CASSLSNLNTEAFF.